Listed below are T cell receptor beta chains from one sample, sequenced in a study of tumor-infiltrating lymphocytes in primary liver carcinoma. TCRdb processed the multiplex PCR reads anew with MiXCR; each CDR3 protein has one entry. The table shows 20,000 to 25,000 distinct CDR3 sequences, with 75% to 80% occurring only once. The sequenced sample consisted of liver tumor tissue from sampling region 5. Receptors were obtained from a woman aged 25 to 39 with primary liver carcinoma and hepatitis B virus infection. The CDR3 runs from the conserved cysteine through the conserved F or W. A D gene is named only where the DNA matches it firmly. Clone size appears in some rows only: once, few, many, or a class for an expanded clone.

j_gene: TRBJ2-1; abundance: -; v_gene: TRBV24-1; d_gene: -; CDR3nt: TGTGTCACCGGGACCTTTCTGCATAAGCAGTTCTTC; CDR3aa: CVTGTFLHKQFF
j_gene: TRBJ2-1; abundance: -; v_gene: TRBV11-3; d_gene: -; CDR3nt: TGTGCCAGCAGCCCGGGGCTTTCTAGCCAGGGTGTGCAAGAGACCCAGTTCTTC; CDR3aa: CASSPGLSSQGVQETQFF
j_gene: TRBJ1-6; abundance: -; v_gene: TRBV4-3; d_gene: -; CDR3nt: TGCGCCAGCAGCCAAGCACGGTATTCACCCCTCCACTTT; CDR3aa: CASSQARYSPLHF
j_gene: TRBJ2-1; abundance: -; v_gene: TRBV28; d_gene: -; CDR3nt: TGTGCCAGCAGGGGGGTGAGCTCCTTCAATGAGCAGTTCTTC; CDR3aa: CASRGVSSFNEQFF
j_gene: TRBJ2-5; abundance: few; v_gene: TRBV9; d_gene: TRBD2; CDR3nt: TGTGCCAGCAGCGTAGAGCCTAGCGGGCCTTGGGAGACCCAGTACTTC; CDR3aa: CASSVEPSGPWETQYF
j_gene: TRBJ2-3; abundance: once; v_gene: TRBV11-2; d_gene: -; CDR3nt: TGTGCCAGCACCCGGACGCGACAAGGAAGGGGAGATACGCAATATTTT; CDR3aa: CASTRTRQGRGDTQYF
j_gene: TRBJ2-7; abundance: -; v_gene: TRBV12-3/TRBV12-4; d_gene: -; CDR3nt: TGTGCCAGCAGCCCTCCCATAGGGTACGAGCAGTACTTC; CDR3aa: CASSPPIGYEQYF
j_gene: TRBJ2-3; abundance: once; v_gene: TRBV7-9; d_gene: -; CDR3nt: TGTACCATCAGCTTGAGAAGCACAGATACGCAGTATTTT; CDR3aa: CTISLRSTDTQYF
j_gene: TRBJ2-2; abundance: many; v_gene: TRBV28; d_gene: -; CDR3nt: TGTGCCAGCAGTTTCGCAACCGGGGAGCTGTTTTTT; CDR3aa: CASSFATGELFF
j_gene: TRBJ2-3; abundance: -; v_gene: TRBV4-1; d_gene: -; CDR3nt: TGCGCCAGCGGGGAAGGTATAGATACGCAGTATTTT; CDR3aa: CASGEGIDTQYF
j_gene: TRBJ2-1; abundance: medium-sized; v_gene: TRBV29-1; d_gene: -; CDR3nt: TGCAGCGTTGAGAACAGGCTTCACTACAATGAGCAGTTCTTC; CDR3aa: CSVENRLHYNEQFF
j_gene: TRBJ1-3; abundance: -; v_gene: TRBV28; d_gene: -; CDR3nt: TGTGTCAGCAGTTTCCGGGGCACTGGAAACACCATATATTTT; CDR3aa: CVSSFRGTGNTIYF
j_gene: TRBJ2-7; abundance: -; v_gene: TRBV4-3; d_gene: TRBD2; CDR3nt: TGCGCCACCAGCCAAGCTGCGACGGGGGGTCACATTAGCTATGAGCAGTACTTC; CDR3aa: CATSQAATGGHISYEQYF
j_gene: TRBJ2-1; abundance: -; v_gene: TRBV11-2; d_gene: -; CDR3nt: TGTGCCAGCAGCACCTCTCTTGCGGGGCGATACAATGAGCAGTTCTTC; CDR3aa: CASSTSLAGRYNEQFF
j_gene: TRBJ2-1; abundance: -; v_gene: TRBV10-2; d_gene: -; CDR3nt: TGCGCCAGCATGCGGCGAGAGGGTTACAATGAGCAGTTCTTC; CDR3aa: CASMRREGYNEQFF
j_gene: TRBJ2-3; abundance: -; v_gene: TRBV25-1; d_gene: TRBD2; CDR3nt: TGTGCCAGCAGTGAATCGGGGGAGGGAGAGGTGGGACCTAGATCATATACGCAGTATTTT; CDR3aa: CASSESGEGEVGPRSYTQYF
j_gene: TRBJ2-7; abundance: -; v_gene: TRBV5-1; d_gene: TRBD1; CDR3nt: TGCGCCAGCAGCTTGGGACACCGGGACAGTTTATACGAGCAGTACTTC; CDR3aa: CASSLGHRDSLYEQYF
j_gene: TRBJ2-4; abundance: -; v_gene: TRBV9; d_gene: TRBD1; CDR3nt: TGTGCCAACTGCGATCGACCGGGACAGGGTAACATTCAGTACTTC; CDR3aa: CANCDRPGQGNIQYF
j_gene: TRBJ2-1; abundance: once; v_gene: TRBV11-3; d_gene: -; CDR3nt: TGTGCCAGCAAACGACTAGCAGGGGGGGGGTATGAGCAGTTCTTC; CDR3aa: CASKRLAGGGYEQFF
j_gene: TRBJ1-6; abundance: -; v_gene: TRBV11-2; d_gene: -; CDR3nt: TGTGCCAGCAGCGACTCGCGAAGGGTCAGCTCACCCCTCCACTTT; CDR3aa: CASSDSRRVSSPLHF
j_gene: TRBJ2-3; abundance: -; v_gene: TRBV12-5; d_gene: TRBD2; CDR3nt: TGTGCTAGTGGTTCCAGACTAGCTGATGCGCAGTATTTT; CDR3aa: CASGSRLADAQYF
j_gene: TRBJ2-1; abundance: many; v_gene: TRBV11-2; d_gene: -; CDR3nt: TGTGCCAGCAGCTTAGGCCTAGGCAATGAGCAGTTCTTC; CDR3aa: CASSLGLGNEQFF
j_gene: TRBJ2-7; abundance: -; v_gene: TRBV11-2; d_gene: TRBD1; CDR3nt: TGCGCCAGCAGTATTACAAGAGGGGGCTCTTGGACCTACGAGCAGTACTTC; CDR3aa: CASSITRGGSWTYEQYF
j_gene: TRBJ2-7; abundance: medium-sized; v_gene: TRBV4-3; d_gene: TRBD1; CDR3nt: TGCGCCAGCAGCCAAGAGTTTTCTAGGACAGGGGACTACGAGCAGTACTTC; CDR3aa: CASSQEFSRTGDYEQYF
j_gene: TRBJ1-5; abundance: -; v_gene: TRBV6-2/TRBV6-3; d_gene: -; CDR3nt: TGTGCCAGCAGTTCGGCCGCAGGGATTCAGCCCCAGCATTTT; CDR3aa: CASSSAAGIQPQHF
j_gene: TRBJ2-1; abundance: -; v_gene: TRBV11-3; d_gene: -; CDR3nt: TGTGCCAGCAGTTTCGGGGCCCTCTCCTACACTGAGCAGTTCTTC; CDR3aa: CASSFGALSYTEQFF
j_gene: TRBJ1-1; abundance: -; v_gene: TRBV28; d_gene: -; CDR3nt: TGTGCCAGTAGTTCCCCCGGGATCGCGAACCGTATGAACACTGAAGCTTTCTTT; CDR3aa: CASSSPGIANRMNTEAFF
j_gene: TRBJ2-5; abundance: -; v_gene: TRBV10-3; d_gene: -; CDR3nt: TGTGCCATCAGTGAGTCGGCTACCAGGCAGGAGACCCAGCACTTC; CDR3aa: CAISESATRQETQHF
j_gene: TRBJ1-3; abundance: many; v_gene: TRBV7-9; d_gene: -; CDR3nt: TGTGCCAGCAACCAACTTGGACGGACCTCTGGAAACACCATATATTTT; CDR3aa: CASNQLGRTSGNTIYF
j_gene: TRBJ2-3; abundance: many; v_gene: TRBV12-3/TRBV12-4; d_gene: -; CDR3nt: TGTGCCAGCACCTCCAGAGGGCCAGATACGCAGTATTTT; CDR3aa: CASTSRGPDTQYF
j_gene: TRBJ2-3; abundance: -; v_gene: TRBV4-2; d_gene: -; CDR3nt: TGTGCCAGCAGCCGGAACCCTAGGGAGTCTGATACGCAGTATTTT; CDR3aa: CASSRNPRESDTQYF